The 18 T cell receptor beta chains below all came from one sample that was sequenced in a study of tumor-infiltrating lymphocytes in oesophageal squamous cell carcinoma. One entry per CDR3 protein, called by TCRdb with MiXCR from the PCR reads. The profile covers about 19,000 distinct CDR3 sequences, with under 50% appearing a single time and roughly a tenth taken by the ten largest. The sample consisted of normal esophageal tissue next to the tumor. The origin of the receptors is a male donor with esophageal squamous cell carcinoma.

The chain recombines TRBV12-5 with TRBJ2-7; D might be TRBD2 (6 bases). The J call may be incorrect, as the DNA end agrees better with TRBJ2-1. The CDR3 consists of 18 residues. CDR1 and CDR2 (germline): LGHNT, FRNRAP. The chain's CDR3 is CASGSALADRVSYNEQFF. CDR3 DNA: TGTGCTAGTGGTTCCGCCTTAGCGGACCGGGTCTCCTACAATGAGCAGTTCTTC.

This clonotype came up many times. The rearrangement links TRBV28 to TRBJ2-1; 10 bases are a match to TRBD2. Germline CDR1 is MDHEN and CDR2 is SYDVKM. The CDR3 extends over 15 amino acids. Unmatched junction bases numbered 2, after V lost 2 bases and J lost 4 bases. CDR3 region: CASSLPSGGYNEQFF. The CDR3 DNA is TGTGCCAGCAGTTTACCTAGCGGGGGTTACAATGAGCAGTTCTTC.

By share of the sample, this clonotype is medium-sized. This chain links TRBV10-1 with TRBJ2-1; 8 nucleotides match TRBD1. The CDR3 is made up of 15 amino acids. In germline, CDR1 is WNHNN, CDR2 SYGVQD (reference sequence). Trimming cost V 7 bases and J 4 bases; bases outside gene matches: 9. CDR3 region: CASMERDRRYNEQFF. CDR3 bases: TGCGCCAGCATGGAACGGGACAGGAGATACAATGAGCAGTTCTTC.

At least ten counts were recorded for this clonotype. The chain employs TRBV19 and TRBJ1-5; D ambiguous. The CDR3 consists of 12 residues. Germline CDR1 is LNHDA and CDR2 is SQIVND (reference sequence). V gave up 10 bases and J gave up 2 bases, with 9 bases separating them. The CDR3 reads CATERGNQPQHF. The DNA for the CDR3 is TGTGCCACCGAGAGGGGCAATCAGCCCCAGCATTTT.

The V and J genes are TRBV7-6 and TRBJ2-3; D remains ambiguous. Trimming stripped 0 bases from V and 0 bases from J, with 4 bases between. Germline-derived CDR1 and CDR2 are SGHVS and FNYEAQ. The CDR3 is 14 amino acids. The CDR3 DNA is TGTGCCAGCAGCTTAGCGGGCAGCACAGATACGCAGTATTTT. Translation: CASSLAGSTDTQYF.

This clonotype was detected only a few times. This chain uses TRBV7-8 with TRBJ1-1; D may be TRBD1 (5 bases). The CDR3 is 16 amino acids. From germline, CDR1 is SGHVS and CDR2 FQNEAQ. V was pared by 2 bases and J by 1 base, with 14 bases between. CDR3 coding DNA: TGTGCCAGCAGCTTATTTTCAGGGTACACGAACACTGAAGCTTTCTTT. It encodes CASSLFSGYTNTEAFF.

The chain employs TRBV11-3 and TRBJ2-3; 14 bases fit TRBD2. The CDR3 runs to 16 residues. The junction had 2 bases not matched to a gene; V was cut back by 4 bases and J by 2 bases. Germline assignment: CDR1 SGHNT and CDR2 YENEEA. This CDR3 is CASSSGLAGVTDTQYF. The CDR3 DNA reads TGTGCCAGCAGCTCGGGACTAGCGGGAGTCACAGATACGCAGTATTTT.

Note on this clonotype: The CDR3 does not end in the conserved phenylalanine or tryptophan, so this is likely a read error. The limits of the CDR3 on the DNA are not certain, so only TCRdb's listed CDR3 is given. The chain employs TRBV5-1 and TRBJ2-3; the table calls TRBD2, which could not be checked here. Germline loops: CDR1 SGHRS, CDR2 YFSETQ. The CDR3 adds up to 19 amino acids, both ends counted. CDR3: CASSRTLAGGPGETQYFGP.

The rearrangement uses TRBV7-8 and TRBJ2-3; 7 nucleotides align to TRBD1. Matching the DNA end better, TRBJ2-7 makes the J call doubtful. The CDR3 contains 13 residues. CDR1 is SGHVS, CDR2 FQNEAQ, per germline. The CDR3 DNA sequence: TGTGCCAGCAGCTTAGGAAGGGACAGAAAACAGTACTTC. Translating it yields CASSLGRDRKQYF.

Concerning this clonotype: No conserved phenylalanine or tryptophan is present at the end of the CDR3, so a read error is the likely explanation. The DNA is left out, because the CDR3 cannot be placed on it with certainty; the CDR3 is given as TCRdb lists it. This chain links TRBV7-3 with TRBJ2-3; the table's D call, TRBD2, was not checked against the DNA. The CDR3 is made up of 17 amino acids, end residues included. Per germline, CDR1 SGHTA and CDR2 FQGTGA. CDR3 amino acids: CASSPGTSAYNEQFFGP.

In this sample, this clonotype turned up many times. The V and J genes are TRBV4-1 and TRBJ2-1; 8 bases agree with TRBD2. The CDR3 covers 15 residues. Per germline, CDR1 MGHRA and CDR2 YSYEKL. Trimming took 1 base from V and 6 from J; bases not matched to a gene: 5. The CDR3 loop reads CASSQGRLAGNEQFF. CDR3 nucleotide sequence: TGCGCCAGCAGCCAAGGTCGCCTAGCGGGCAATGAGCAGTTCTTC.

This clonotype was found many times. This may be a read error: a much more frequent sequence differs by one nucleotide. The J gene is TRBJ2-1, the V gene TRBV6-1; TRBD2 matches 8 bases. The J call may be incorrect, as the DNA end agrees better with TRBJ2-7. The CDR3 has 16 amino acids. CDR1 is MNHNS, CDR2 SASEGT, per germline. The CDR3 bases are TGTGCCAGCAGTAATCCTTATAGCGGGACCTACAATGAGCAGTACTTC. Its protein product is CASSNPYSGTYNEQYF.

This clonotype was counted ten times or more. A single base separates this from a much larger clone, so it may be a read error. The rearrangement links TRBV14 to TRBJ2-7; 10 bases are a match to TRBD1. V shed 5 bases and J 7 bases; nucleotides not matched to a gene: 14. The length of the CDR3 is 16 residues. Germline V CDR1 and CDR2: SGHDN, FVKESK. CDR3: CASSTLDRGGYNEQYF. CDR3 sequence (DNA): TGTGCCAGCAGCACCCTGGACAGGGGGGGATACAATGAGCAGTACTTC.

This clonotype was found many times. J is TRBJ1-1 and V is TRBV7-9, with D unresolved. V lost 5 bases to trimming and J lost 5 bases, with 15 bases between them. The CDR3 spans 14 residues. From germline, CDR1 is SEHNR and CDR2 FQNEAQ (reference sequence). CDR3 sequence: CASSPEALTTEAFF. The CDR3 DNA sequence: TGTGCCAGCAGCCCTGAGGCACTAACGACTGAAGCTTTCTTT.

This clonotype is labeled medium-sized. DNA of the CDR3: TGTGCCAGCAGAAGCGGACCGGATGAACGAGAAGCTTTCTTT. This encodes CASRSGPDEREAFF. V is TRBV7-6 and J is TRBJ1-1, with D hard to call. Trimming cost V 6 bases and J 8 bases, with 19 bases left between them. The germline CDR1 and CDR2 sequences are SGHVS and FNYEAQ. The CDR3 totals 14 residues.

In its sample, this clonotype ranks as medium-sized (0.01 to 0.1%). In DNA, the CDR3 is TGTGCCAGCAGCTGGGACGACGTAACCTACAATGAGCAGTTCTTC. Translation: CASSWDDVTYNEQFF. The chain carries TRBV11-1 and TRBJ2-1, with D tentatively TRBD1 or TRBD2 (5 bases each). This CDR3 has 15 residues. Germline V gene sequence: CDR1 SGHAT, CDR2 FQDESV (reference sequence). Trimming left V 4 bases short and J 2 bases short, with 12 bases between.

A note on this clonotype: This may be a read error, as it is one base from a much larger clone. This chain uses TRBV27 with TRBJ2-5, with TRBD2 matching over 9 bases. Unmatched junction bases numbered 11, after V lost 1 base and J lost 11 bases. This CDR3 contains 15 residues. Germline V CDR1 and CDR2: MNHEY, SMNVEV (reference sequence). This chain's CDR3 is CASSLFSGRWNEQYF. CDR3 sequence (DNA): TGTGCCAGCAGTTTATTCAGCGGGAGGTGGAATGAGCAGTACTTC.

This clonotype has just a few counts. This chain connects TRBV24-1 to TRBJ2-5; TRBD1 might be the D (6 bases). The DNA end is a closer match to TRBJ2-1, so the J assignment may be wrong. The CDR3 is 13 amino acids. The germline V gene has CDR1 KGHDR and CDR2 SFDVKD. CDR3 region: CATSEGTPKKQFF. Written as DNA, the CDR3 is TGTGCCACCAGTGAGGGGACACCGAAGAAGCAGTTCTTC.